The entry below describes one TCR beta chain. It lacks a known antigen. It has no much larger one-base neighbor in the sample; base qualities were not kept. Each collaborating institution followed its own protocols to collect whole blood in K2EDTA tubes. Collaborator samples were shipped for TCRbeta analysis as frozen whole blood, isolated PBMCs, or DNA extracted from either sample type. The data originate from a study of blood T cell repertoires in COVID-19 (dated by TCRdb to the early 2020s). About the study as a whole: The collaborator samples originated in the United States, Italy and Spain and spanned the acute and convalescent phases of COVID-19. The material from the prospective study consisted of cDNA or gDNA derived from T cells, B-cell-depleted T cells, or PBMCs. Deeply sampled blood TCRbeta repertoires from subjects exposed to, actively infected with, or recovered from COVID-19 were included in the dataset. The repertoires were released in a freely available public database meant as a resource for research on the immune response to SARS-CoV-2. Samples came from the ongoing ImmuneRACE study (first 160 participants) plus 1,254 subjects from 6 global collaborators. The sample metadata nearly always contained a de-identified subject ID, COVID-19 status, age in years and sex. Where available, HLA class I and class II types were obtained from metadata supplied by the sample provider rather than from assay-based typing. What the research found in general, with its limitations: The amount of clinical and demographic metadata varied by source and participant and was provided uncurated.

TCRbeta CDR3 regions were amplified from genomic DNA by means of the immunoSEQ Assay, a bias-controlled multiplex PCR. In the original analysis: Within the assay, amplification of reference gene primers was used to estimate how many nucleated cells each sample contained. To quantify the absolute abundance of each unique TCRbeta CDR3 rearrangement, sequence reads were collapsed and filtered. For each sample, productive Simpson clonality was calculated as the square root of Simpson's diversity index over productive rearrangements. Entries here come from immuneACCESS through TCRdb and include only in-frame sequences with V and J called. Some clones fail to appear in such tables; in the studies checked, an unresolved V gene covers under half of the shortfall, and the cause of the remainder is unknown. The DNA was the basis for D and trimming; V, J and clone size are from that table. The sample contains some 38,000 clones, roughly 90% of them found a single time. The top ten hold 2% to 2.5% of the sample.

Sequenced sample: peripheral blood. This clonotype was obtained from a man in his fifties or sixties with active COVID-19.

In nucleotides, the sequence is TGTGCCAGCAGCGTAGGAGGGGGTACTAACACTGAAGCTTTCTTT. It translates as CASSVGGGTNTEAFF. In this chain, TRBV9 is recombined with TRBJ1-1; tentative D gene TRBD1, with 6 bases matching. In the germline V gene, CDR1 corresponds to SGDLS and CDR2 to YYNGEE. Reading from cysteine to phenylalanine, the CDR3 counts 15 amino acids. Solely the CDR3 DNA is kept, with 45 bases framed from the first base. Trimming takes 0 bases from V and 2 bases from J, and the germline ends sit 11 bases apart.